This passage covers 2 T cell receptor beta chains from one sample sequenced in a study of blood T cell repertoires in COVID-19. Some clones are missing from TCRdb's copy, which holds only in-frame ones; the method was immunoSEQ multiplex PCR. The repertoire holds hundreds of thousands of clones, with more than 80% as singletons. Sequencing was performed on peripheral blood. The receptor source for this set is a woman aged 30 to 39 with active or convalescent COVID-19.

The chain is built from TRBV27 and TRBJ2-2; a possible D gene is TRBD1 (5 bases). V gave up 2 bases and J gave up 9 bases, with 10 bases separating them. The CDR3 runs to 13 residues. The germline CDR1 and CDR2 sequences are MNHEY and SMNVEV (reference sequence). The CDR3 reads CASSLGAERELFF. CDR3 coding DNA: TGTGCCAGCAGTTTAGGGGCGGAAAGGGAGCTGTTTTTT.

This CDR3 reads CASSLPSDTEAFF. The DNA for the CDR3 is TGCGCCAGCAGCCTACCGAGCGACACTGAAGCTTTCTTT. V is TRBV5-1 and J is TRBJ1-1; D uncertain. V lost 4 bases, J lost 3 bases, and 10 bases lay in between. CDR1 is SGHRS, CDR2 YFSETQ, per germline. The CDR3 is 13 residues long.